The 11 T cell receptor beta chains in this list originate from one sample, sequenced in a study of control samples from healthy donors and cancer patients. Sequenced by immunoSEQ multiplex PCR; TCRdb stores in-frame clones only, minus some. The sample contains 100,000 or so clones, more than 85% of which appear only once. The sequenced sample consisted of blood. These receptors came from a young man in good health.

The genes are TRBV6-1 and TRBJ1-6; the D gene is possibly TRBD1 (5 bases). Trimming cost V 0 bases and J 5 bases, with 17 bases left between them. Per the germline V gene, CDR1 is MNHNS and CDR2 is SASEGT. This CDR3 is built from 18 residues. The CDR3 loop is CASSEASFGLGDNSPLHF. The CDR3 nucleotides are TGTGCCAGCAGTGAAGCTAGCTTCGGGCTAGGGGATAATTCACCCCTCCACTTT.

The chain employs TRBV28 and TRBJ2-5, with D possibly matching TRBD2 (5 bases). From germline, CDR1 is MDHEN and CDR2 SYDVKM. Trimming removed 5 bases from V and 2 bases from J, with 15 bases in between. CDR3 length equals 15 residues. The CDR3 here is CASSPVGSGQETQYF. CDR3 in DNA: TGTGCCAGCAGTCCCGTTGGCAGCGGACAAGAGACCCAGTACTTC. Drawing the rest from reference TRBV28 and TRBJ2-5, the complete variable domain is DVKVTQSSRYLVKRTGEKVFLECVQDMDHENMFWYRQDPGLGLRLIYFSYDVKMKEKGDIPEGYSVSREKKERFSLILESASTNQTSMYLCASSPVGSGQETQYFGPGTRLLVL.

The genes are TRBV2 and TRBJ2-1, with a tentative D call TRBD1 (5 bases). The CDR3 loop spans 14 amino acids. Trimming cost V 7 bases and J 9 bases, with 19 bases left between them. In germline, CDR1 is SNHLY, CDR2 FYNNEI. The CDR3 region has the DNA TGTGCCAGCAATTGGGGCACGTTAAGGGGTGAGCAGTTCTTC. It is translated as CASNWGTLRGEQFF.

The chain employs TRBV5-8 and TRBJ2-5, with 7 positions matching TRBD1. With 2 bases clipped from V and 5 bases from J, the junction kept 9 bases outside the gene matches. Germline CDR1 is SGHTS and CDR2 is YDEGEE. The CDR3 length is 15 residues. CDR3 loop: CASSFGTGDSETQYF. The CDR3, as DNA: TGTGCCAGCAGCTTTGGTACAGGGGATTCGGAGACCCAGTACTTC. Based on the CDR3 plus reference TRBV5-8 and TRBJ2-5, the full variable domain is EAGVTQSPTHLIKTRGQQATLRCSPISGHTSVYWYQQALGLGLQFLLWYDEGEERNRGNFPPRFSGRQFPNYSSELNVNALELEDSALYLCASSFGTGDSETQYFGPGTRLLVL.

This chain joins TRBV5-4 and TRBJ2-3; D is unresolved. CDR1 is SGHNT, CDR2 YYREEE, per germline (reference sequence). The CDR3 length is 13 residues. V gave up 4 bases and J gave up 4 bases, with 10 bases separating them. The CDR3 coding sequence is TGTGCCAGCAGCACTGTGGTCTCAGATACGCAGTATTTT. It specifies CASSTVVSDTQYF.

The V and J genes are TRBV2 and TRBJ2-6, with D unclear. Germline lookup yields CDR1 SNHLY and CDR2 FYNNEI. Trimming removed 7 bases from V and 2 bases from J, with 9 bases in between. This CDR3 region has 14 residues. The CDR3 is CASTSGPGANVLTF. CDR3 coding DNA: TGTGCCAGCACGTCAGGACCTGGGGCCAACGTCCTGACTTTC.

The chain links TRBV12-3 or TRBV12-4 to TRBJ2-3; D is undetermined. Between the trimmed V and J ends, which lost 3 bases and 3 bases, there was a span of 4 bases. The CDR3 extends over 12 amino acids. CDR3 DNA: TGTGCCAGCAGTTTCGGGACAGATACGCAGTATTTT. It yields the protein CASSFGTDTQYF.

The chain is built from TRBV5-1 and TRBJ1-4; D is undetermined. Germline V lookup: CDR1 SGHRS, CDR2 YFSETQ. The V gene lost 0 bases and the J gene lost 8 bases, with 11 bases spanning the gap. The length of the CDR3 is 14 residues. CDR3 nucleotide sequence: TGCGCCAGCAGCTTGGAGGGCCCGGGGGAAAAACTGTTTTTT. As protein: CASSLEGPGEKLFF.

Worth noting for this clone: At the DNA level, this CDR3 is encoded by other sequences in the same sample as well. The gene calls are TRBV6-5 and TRBJ2-7; 10 bases map to TRBD1. This CDR3 region has 15 residues. Germline V gene lookup returns CDR1 MNHEY and CDR2 SVGAGI. CDR3: CASSGTGTGVREQYV. DNA of the CDR3: TGTGCCAGCAGCGGGACCGGGACAGGGGTCAGGGAGCAGTATGTC.

The CDR3 reads CASSRTGIAFIETTDTQYF. The CDR3 DNA sequence: TGCGCCAGCAGCAGGACAGGGATCGCTTTCATTGAGACCACAGATACGCAGTATTTT. The V gene is TRBV5-1, the J gene TRBJ2-3; 8 positions agree with TRBD1. Trimming at V came to 4 bases and at J to 2 bases, leaving 18 bases not matched to a gene. Germline V gene sequence: CDR1 SGHRS, CDR2 YFSETQ. The CDR3 extends over 19 amino acids.

The chain employs TRBV15 and TRBJ1-2, with D perhaps TRBD1 (5 bases). The CDR3 length is 14 residues. V lost 6 bases, J lost 2 bases, and 13 bases lay in between. CDR1 LNHNV and CDR2 YYDKDF come from the germline V gene (reference sequence). The DNA of the CDR3 is TGTGCCACCAGGTCGCCGGGACGGAACTATGGCTACACCTTC. It encodes CATRSPGRNYGYTF.